The present T cell receptor (beta chain) was sequenced within a study of breast tumors, draining lymph nodes, adjacent tissues. Findings of the study overall: Compared with lymph nodes, tumors were less diverse; compared with nontumor tissue, more. Compared with basal-like, luminal-like tumors shared significantly more repertoire with nontumor tissue.

One entry per CDR3 protein, called by TCRdb with MiXCR from the multiplex PCR reads. The table records tens of thousands of distinct CDR3 sequences, under 25% of them present only once. CDR1 is KGHSH and CDR2 is LQKENI in the germline V gene. The CDR3 consists of 12 residues. V was clipped by 5 bases and J by 6 bases, with 10 bases between them. This clonotype was counted at least ten times. Its target is unknown. The J gene is TRBJ1-2, the V gene TRBV18, with a possible D match to TRBD1 (5 bases). This receptor was obtained from a female donor with breast cancer. Some clones in this sample may be carry-over from other donors' samples. The sample was breast tumor tissue. For the CDR3, the DNA is TGTGCCAGCTCAATTCAGGGTGATGGCTACACCTTC. Protein: CASSIQGDGYTF.